This T cell receptor beta chain comes out of a study of CD8+ T cells in alopecia areata. Study overall: Severity in treated patients was scored by percentage of scalp area affected.

Germline CDR1 LGHNA, CDR2 YSLEER. The CDR3 consists of 13 residues. Trimming pared 5 bases from V and 2 bases from J, leaving 9 bases between. Following extraction, RNA underwent reverse transcription to cDNA, which served as the sequencing template. Only in-frame clones appear in the TCRdb table, and some are missing; sequencing was by immunoSEQ multiplex PCR. The table shows approximately 45,000 clones, with about three fifths occurring only once. In regard to this clone: What it binds is not known.

Documented treatment: oral pan-JAK inhibitor, 5-10 mg twice daily. General study findings and limits: Higher clonality was seen in lesional scalp than in normal scalp, especially in alopecia totalis/universalis. Between patients, shared TCR sequences were less clear than in mice. This was possibly due in part to HLA diversity in the patient population.

This chain uses TRBV4-3 with TRBJ1-2, with D possibly being TRBD1 (5 bases). The source material was CD8+ T cells sorted from blood, sampled at week 4, from a patient treated with tofacitinib. The origin of this receptor is a human donor with alopecia areata. Here the CDR3 reads CASSSQGNYGYTF. CDR3 in DNA: TGCGCCAGCAGCTCCCAGGGCAACTATGGCTACACCTTC.